This entry describes one TCR beta chain. In the original analysis: Amplification with reference gene primers provided the estimates of nucleated cell counts. Using immunoSEQ multiplex PCR, the repertoire was profiled, and TCRdb retains in-frame clones only, with some absent. The DNA gave D and trimming, while V, J and clone size come from that table. The table includes about 150,000 clones, 83% detected once. The CDR3 runs to 17 residues. In germline, CDR1 is KGHDR, CDR2 SFDVKD. With 3 bases removed from V and 0 bases from J, the gap between germline ends came to 11 bases. This specimen belongs to a study of blood T cell repertoires in COVID-19.

The specimen was peripheral blood. V and J are TRBV24-1 and TRBJ1-6; no clear D. This TCR was recovered from a woman aged 55-70 years with COVID-19, enrolled during active disease. The CDR3, as DNA: TGTGCCACCAGTGATCCGTCCCCGGGCTCCTATAATTCACCCCTCCACTTT. Encoded protein: CATSDPSPGSYNSPLHF.